This T cell receptor (beta chain) was sequenced during a study of T-cell memory formation after mild COVID-19. Study observations and caveats: Cross-reactive memory apparently joined, as some responding clones appeared in pre-infection memory.

V lost 4 bases and J 0 bases, leaving 16 bases between the germline ends. Germline V lookup: CDR1 SGHRS, CDR2 YFSETQ. This CDR3 region has 16 residues. Concerning this clonotype: What it recognizes is unknown.

One entry per CDR3 protein results from TCRdb running MiXCR on the 5' RACE reads. Among around 2,500 distinct CDR3 sequences listed, over 65% were seen once. Sequencing was done on a sample of PBMCs or a T cell subset sorted from them (not recorded which). This sequence originates from an adult who had mild COVID-19 (a few samples of this study predate the infection). Cell type and time point are not known. The V and J genes are TRBV5-1 and TRBJ1-1, with a weak D call TRBD1 (5 bases). The DNA for the CDR3 is TGCGCCAGCAGCCTCCAGGGTAGGAGCATGAACACTGAAGCTTTCTTT. Translation: CASSLQGRSMNTEAFF.